Each of the 27 T cell receptor beta chains below was sequenced from the same sample in a study of OX40 agonist ivuxolimab in advanced cancers. The data were produced by immunoSEQ multiplex PCR, yet TCRdb's version contains in-frame clones alone and is incomplete. The sample includes over 75,000 clones, 90% to 95% seen only once; the top ten take around 0.44%. The source material was CD4+ or CD8+ T cells sorted from blood, sampled in a trial of the OX40 agonist ivuxolimab. These receptors came from an adult with an advanced solid tumor such as melanoma, head and neck, liver or kidney cancer.

The CDR3 DNA reads TGTGCCAGCAGCAGGGGCATCGGTGAAAAACTGTTTTTT. Encoded protein: CASSRGIGEKLFF. The chain is built from TRBV6-5 and TRBJ1-4, with a possible D match to TRBD1 (6 bases). V lost 6 bases and J 7 bases, leaving 12 bases between the germline ends. This CDR3 contains 13 residues. Germline V gene sequence: CDR1 MNHEY, CDR2 SVGAGI.

The count of this clone is one. The chain joins TRBV6-1 to TRBJ2-7; D is uncertain. The germline V gene has CDR1 MNHNS and CDR2 SASEGT. Deletions cut 1 base from V and 2 bases from J, with 12 bases between. The CDR3 runs to 15 residues. CDR3 DNA sequence: TGTGCCAGCAGTGAAGGGGTCCGACGGACCTACGAGCAGTACTTC. This encodes CASSEGVRRTYEQYF.

The rearrangement joins TRBV18 to TRBJ2-1; the D is unclear. Between the trimmed V and J ends, which lost 3 bases and 8 bases, there was a span of 14 bases. In germline, CDR1 is KGHSH, CDR2 LQKENI. The CDR3 spans 14 residues. Here the CDR3 reads CASSPGNLPDEQFF. Here the CDR3 DNA reads TGTGCCAGCTCACCGGGTAACCTCCCCGATGAGCAGTTCTTC.

The chain joins TRBV5-8 to TRBJ1-2, with D possibly matching TRBD1 (5 bases). V was pared by 3 bases and J by 5 bases, with 14 bases between. The CDR3 has 14 residues. Germline V gives CDR1 SGHTS, CDR2 YDEGEE. CDR3 DNA: TGTGCCAGCAGCTCGCACGGGACGGCTTATGGCTACACCTTC. Amino acid sequence: CASSSHGTAYGYTF.

This clone was counted a few times. The V call is TRBV19, the J call TRBJ1-2; 7 positions agree with TRBD1. V lost 0 bases and J lost 6; bases outside the gene matches: 4. Germline loops: CDR1 LNHDA, CDR2 SQIVND (reference sequence). This CDR3 spans 14 amino acids. The CDR3 DNA follows: TGTGCCAGTAGTATAGATGTACAGGGGAATGGCTACACCTTC. Protein: CASSIDVQGNGYTF.

This chain connects TRBV5-5 to TRBJ1-1; weak D call: TRBD1 (6 bases). Germline V gives CDR1 SGHKS, CDR2 YYEKEE (reference sequence). Trimming pared 0 bases from V and 7 bases from J, leaving 10 bases between. The CDR3 sequence is 13 residues long. The CDR3 nucleotides are TGTGCCAGCAGCTTGGGACAGGACCGTGAAGCTTTCTTT. Residues: CASSLGQDREAFF.

In the case of this clone: Other DNA sequences in the same sample also yield this CDR3. This chain uses TRBV5-1 with TRBJ2-3; D call uncertain. V dropped 2 bases and J dropped 2 bases, with 3 bases sitting between them. This CDR3 contains 12 residues. Germline V gives CDR1 SGHRS, CDR2 YFSETQ. CDR3: CASSFNTDTQYF. The CDR3 DNA sequence: TGCGCCAGCAGCTTCAACACAGATACGCAGTATTTT.

Only a few counts were recorded for this clone. The chain has TRBV5-8 and TRBJ1-2; D is perhaps TRBD1 (5 bases). The CDR3 sequence is 18 residues long. Germline CDR1 reads SGHTS; CDR2 reads YDEGEE. Between the trimmed V and J ends, which lost 2 bases and 6 bases, there was a span of 26 bases. CDR3 DNA: TGTGCCAGCAGCTTCTTCTTCGGGGGGGGAAGTAGAATAGATGGCTACACCTTC. Protein sequence: CASSFFFGGGSRIDGYTF.

This clone was recorded once. The gene calls are TRBV9 and TRBJ1-2, with D unclear. Germline values: CDR1 SGDLS, CDR2 YYNGEE. Trimming left V 0 bases short and J 4 bases short, with 7 bases between. The CDR3 runs 13 residues. The CDR3 DNA follows: TGTGCCAGCAGCGTAGAGGATTCCTATGGCTACACCTTC. Amino acid sequence: CASSVEDSYGYTF. The full variable domain, completed using reference TRBV9 and TRBJ1-2, is DSGVTQTPKHLITATGQRVTLRCSPRSGDLSVYWYQQSLDQGLQFLIQYYNGEERAKGNILERFSAQQFPDLHSELNLSSLELGDSALYFCASSVEDSYGYTFGSGTRLTVV.

The V and J genes are TRBV30 and TRBJ1-3, with a possible D match to TRBD1 (5 bases). V lost 1 base, J lost 7 bases, and 17 bases lay in between. Germline values: CDR1 GTSNPN, CDR2 SVGIG (reference sequence). The CDR3 totals 15 residues. CDR3 in amino acids: CAWSAGDWAENTIYF. CDR3 DNA: TGTGCCTGGAGTGCGGGGGACTGGGCCGAGAACACCATATATTTT.

V is TRBV28 and J is TRBJ2-5; the match to TRBD2 covers 14 bases. This CDR3 comprises 15 residues. V shed 2 bases and J 5 bases; nucleotides not matched to a gene: 1. CDR1 and CDR2 from the germline V gene are MDHEN and SYDVKM. CDR3 sequence (DNA): TGTGCCAGCAGTTTACGACTAGCGGGAGGGGAGACCCAGTACTTC. This encodes CASSLRLAGGETQYF.

The chain recombines TRBV7-2 with TRBJ1-4, with D hard to call. The length of the CDR3 is 13 residues. V was trimmed by 4 bases and J by 3 bases, leaving 6 bases between them. CDR1 and CDR2 from the germline V gene are SGHTA and FQGNSA. In nucleotides, the CDR3 is TGTGCCAGCAGCTGGGGATCTAATGAAAAACTGTTTTTT. It specifies CASSWGSNEKLFF.

In DNA, the CDR3 is TGTGCCATCAGTGATCGGGAGACCCAGTACTTC. Translating it yields CAISDRETQYF. V usage is TRBV10-3 and J usage is TRBJ2-5, with D uncertain. Trimming pared 3 bases from V and 5 bases from J, leaving 4 bases between. Looked up from germline, CDR1 is ENHRY and CDR2 is SYGVKD. CDR3 length: 11 amino acids.

V and J are TRBV28 and TRBJ2-5, with D perhaps TRBD1 or TRBD2 (5 bases each). This CDR3 contains 14 residues. Germline lookup yields CDR1 MDHEN and CDR2 SYDVKM. Trimming removed 6 bases from V and 2 bases from J, with 13 bases in between. Written as DNA, the CDR3 is TGTGCCAGCAGAAACTCGGGACGGCAAGAGACCCAGTACTTC. Encoded protein: CASRNSGRQETQYF.

V gene TRBV6-5 combines with J gene TRBJ1-1; the match to TRBD1 covers 8 bases. The CDR3 totals 15 residues. V lost 2 bases and J lost 1; bases outside the gene matches: 3. Germline V gene sequence: CDR1 MNHEY, CDR2 SVGAGI. CDR3: CASSYAGGRNTEAFF. The CDR3 DNA sequence: TGTGCCAGCAGTTACGCAGGGGGCAGGAACACTGAAGCTTTCTTT.

The V gene is TRBV28, the J gene TRBJ2-3; D is unclear. The CDR3 has 14 amino acids. Trimming took off 2 bases at V and 0 bases at J, with 6 bases between the two ends. Per the germline V gene, CDR1 is MDHEN and CDR2 is SYDVKM. The CDR3 region is CASSLALSTDTQYF. The CDR3 nucleotides read TGTGCCAGCAGTTTAGCGTTGAGCACAGATACGCAGTATTTT.

Here the CDR3 reads CASKGTGSNEQFF. The CDR3 bases are TGTGCCTCAAAGGGGACAGGAAGCAATGAGCAGTTCTTC. The V call is TRBV30, the J call TRBJ2-1; TRBD1 matches at 8 bases. Germline V CDR1 and CDR2: GTSNPN, SVGIG (reference sequence). J gave up 6 bases and V 7 bases, and 8 bases lay outside the gene matches. This CDR3 has 13 amino acids. Together with reference TRBV30 and TRBJ2-1, the CDR3 gives the full variable domain: SQTIHQWPATLVQPVGSPLSLECTVEGTSNPNLYWYRQAAGRGLQLLFYSVGIGQISSEVPQNLSASRPQDRQFILSSKKLLLSDSGFYLCASKGTGSNEQFFGPGTRLTVL.

As to this clone: The same CDR3 arises from other DNA sequences in this sample as well. The chain recombines TRBV9 with TRBJ1-1, with no clear D. Germline CDR1 and CDR2: SGDLS and YYNGEE. The CDR3 is 13 residues long. Trimming pared 2 bases from V and 0 bases from J, leaving 5 bases between. CDR3 bases: TGTGCCAGCAGCGTTGATTTGAACACTGAAGCTTTCTTT. Translation gives CASSVDLNTEAFF.

This chain joins TRBV7-6 and TRBJ2-6; D not certain. With 3 bases removed from V and 4 bases from J, the gap between germline ends came to 10 bases. Germline V CDR1 and CDR2: SGHVS, FNYEAQ. There are 15 residues in the CDR3. The CDR3 loop reads CASSLAATGANVLTF. The CDR3 bases are TGTGCCAGCAGCTTGGCTGCAACCGGGGCCAACGTCCTGACTTTC.

This chain joins TRBV10-3 and TRBJ1-2; D gene unclear. V was pared by 4 bases and J by 4 bases, with 16 bases between. The germline CDR1 and CDR2 sequences are ENHRY and SYGVKD. The length of the CDR3 is 15 residues. The CDR3: CAISVRPNPGYGYTF. DNA of the CDR3: TGTGCCATCAGTGTGAGGCCTAACCCAGGCTATGGCTACACCTTC.

This clone was found a few times. Other DNA sequences from this sample encode an identical CDR3 as well. The chain has TRBV7-9 and TRBJ2-2; D is possibly TRBD2 (5 bases). The CDR3 contains 15 residues. V was pared by 1 base and J by 3 bases, with 9 bases between. CDR1 and CDR2 (germline): SEHNR, FQNEAQ (reference sequence). Written as DNA, the CDR3 is TGTGCCAGCAGCTTAGGGCAGGAGGACACCGGGGAGCTGTTTTTT. Encoded protein: CASSLGQEDTGELFF.

A few counts support this clone. The chain recombines TRBV28 with TRBJ1-1; D unclear. Trimming removed 11 bases at V and 0 bases at J, with 10 bases between. CDR1 is MDHEN and CDR2 is SYDVKM in the germline V gene. CDR3 size: 12 residues. CDR3 loop: CAVHLLNTEAFF. The CDR3 DNA follows: TGTGCCGTACACCTATTGAACACTGAAGCTTTCTTT.

V gene TRBV10-3 combines with J gene TRBJ2-3; D gene uncertain. Germline CDR1 and CDR2: ENHRY and SYGVKD. This CDR3 contains 15 residues. V lost 6 bases and J lost 0, with 13 bases in between. The CDR3 region has the DNA TGTGCCATCAGCGCGAATCAAGCAAGCACAGATACGCAGTATTTT. It codes for CAISANQASTDTQYF.

The rearrangement joins TRBV5-1 to TRBJ2-1; D remains unclear. There are 14 residues in the CDR3. The germline V gene encodes CDR1 SGHRS and CDR2 YFSETQ. V was trimmed by 4 bases and J by 5 bases, leaving 13 bases between them. CDR3 region: CASSTGPSNNEQFF. The CDR3 DNA reads TGCGCCAGCAGCACCGGGCCCTCGAACAATGAGCAGTTCTTC.

The V call is TRBV5-8, the J call TRBJ2-3, with D perhaps given as TRBD1 or TRBD2 (5 bases each). V lost 6 bases to trimming and J lost 5 bases, with 13 bases between them. CDR1 is SGHTS and CDR2 is YDEGEE in the germline V gene. The CDR3 sequence is 13 residues long. The chain's CDR3 is CASKKRQGDTQYF. In DNA, the CDR3 is TGTGCCAGCAAAAAGCGGCAGGGAGATACGCAGTATTTT.

A single count supports this clone. The chain employs TRBV6-5 and TRBJ2-7; 7 nucleotides align to TRBD1. Germline V gene sequence: CDR1 MNHEY, CDR2 SVGAGI. CDR3 length equals 13 residues. V dropped 6 bases and J dropped 4; count of bases not matched to a gene: 6. The DNA for the CDR3 is TGTGCCAGCAGCTCCGGGACAGTTTACGAGCAGTACTTC. Protein product: CASSSGTVYEQYF.

The V call is TRBV29-1, the J call TRBJ2-2, with D tentatively TRBD1 (6 bases). The germline V gene has CDR1 SQVTM and CDR2 ANQGSEA. The CDR3 loop spans 13 amino acids. Trimming removed 7 bases from V and 7 bases from J, with 16 bases in between. The CDR3 region is CSAAGTRFGELFF. Written as DNA, the CDR3 is TGCAGCGCCGCCGGGACAAGGTTCGGGGAGCTGTTTTTT.